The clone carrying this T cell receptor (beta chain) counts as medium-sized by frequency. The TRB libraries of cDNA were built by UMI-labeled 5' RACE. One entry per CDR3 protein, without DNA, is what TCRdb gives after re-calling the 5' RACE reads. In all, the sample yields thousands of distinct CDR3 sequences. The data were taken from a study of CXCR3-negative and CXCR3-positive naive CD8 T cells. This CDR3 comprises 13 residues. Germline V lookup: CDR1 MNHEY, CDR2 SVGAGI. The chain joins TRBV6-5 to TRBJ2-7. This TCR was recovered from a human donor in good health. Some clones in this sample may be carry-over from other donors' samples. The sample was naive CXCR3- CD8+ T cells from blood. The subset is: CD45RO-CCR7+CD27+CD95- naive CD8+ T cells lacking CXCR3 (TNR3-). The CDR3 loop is CASSYSESGEQYF.